A single sample is the source of the 20 T cell receptor beta chains below, sequenced in a study of CXCR3-negative and CXCR3-positive naive CD8 T cells. These TCRs are of unknown antigen specificity. Study-level results: Greater hydrophobicity was found in TRB CDR3s of CXCR3-positive naive cells than of CXCR3-negative naive cells.

Libraries were UMI-labeled 5' RACE TRB cDNA. TCRdb re-called the 5' RACE reads and catalogs CDR3 proteins one per entry, DNA excluded. The ten top clones account for about 0.57%, within a sample of around 60,000 distinct CDR3 sequences. Input material: naive CXCR3+ CD8+ T cells from blood. Subset noted: CD45RO-CCR7+CD27+CD95- naive CD8+ T cells expressing CXCR3 (TNR3+). The receptor source for this set is a human donor in good health. Some clones in this sample may be carry-over from other donors' samples.

The chain couples TRBV29-1 to TRBJ1-1. The CDR3 has 12 residues. In germline, CDR1 is SQVTM, CDR2 ANQGSEA. The CDR3 sequence is CSVYKADTEAFF. The full variable domain, its missing parts supplied by reference TRBV29-1 and TRBJ1-1, is SAVISQKPSRDICQRGTSLTIQCQVDSQVTMMFWYRQQPGQSLTLIATANQGSEATYESGFVIDKFPISRPNLTFSTLTVSNMSPEDSSIYLCSVYKADTEAFFGQGTRLTVV.

The chain recombines TRBV4-3 with TRBJ2-1; absent DNA, TCRdb's TRBD1 call cannot be checked. Germline lookup yields CDR1 LGHNA and CDR2 YSLEER. CDR3 size: 13 residues. The CDR3 region is CASSPGQGYEQFF.

By frequency, this clonotype registers medium-sized. V gene TRBV7-6 combines with J gene TRBJ2-7; as DNA is missing, the TRBD1 call by TCRdb cannot be tested. The CDR3 totals 13 residues. The germline CDR1 and CDR2 sequences are SGHVS and FNYEAQ. The CDR3 sequence is CASSAAGPAEQYF.

This chain uses TRBV2 with TRBJ2-2; TCRdb gives TRBD2 as the D gene, but with no DNA this cannot be confirmed. CDR1 and CDR2 (germline): SNHLY, FYNNEI. The CDR3 consists of 16 residues. This CDR3 is CASTPGLAGNTGELFF.

This chain connects TRBV29-1 to TRBJ2-7; TCRdb proposes TRBD1, but this gene call is untestable without DNA. The CDR3 loop spans 12 amino acids. Germline loops: CDR1 SQVTM, CDR2 ANQGSEA. The chain's CDR3 is CSVAGGSYEQYF.

This rearrangement joins TRBV7-9 to TRBJ2-1; TCRdb selects TRBD1, and the lack of DNA leaves this call unchecked. CDR1 SEHNR and CDR2 FQNEAQ come from the germline V gene (reference sequence). The CDR3 runs 14 residues. CDR3 loop: CASSQRDNYNEQFF.

The chain couples TRBV29-1 to TRBJ2-3; TCRdb's D gene call, TRBD1, goes unchecked for lack of DNA. This CDR3 is 14 amino acids long. Germline V lookup: CDR1 SQVTM, CDR2 ANQGSEA. The CDR3 reads CSVPPDVDRDTQYF.

This chain uses TRBV27 with TRBJ1-5; there is no DNA to check the TCRdb D call of TRBD1. Germline lookup yields CDR1 MNHEY and CDR2 SMNVEV (reference sequence). The CDR3 covers 15 residues. The CDR3 is CASSLDRGGNQPQHF.

V is TRBV27 and J is TRBJ2-1; there is no DNA to check the TCRdb D call of TRBD2. This CDR3 comprises 13 residues. Per the germline V gene, CDR1 is MNHEY and CDR2 is SMNVEV (reference sequence). The CDR3 reads CASSHGTANEQFF.

The rearrangement links TRBV4-3 to TRBJ1-6. The germline V gene encodes CDR1 LGHNA and CDR2 YSLEER. There are 15 residues in the CDR3. CDR3: CASSQDWSPNSPLHF.

The V call is TRBV7-9, the J call TRBJ2-7; there is no DNA to check the TCRdb D call of TRBD2. Per germline, CDR1 SEHNR and CDR2 FQNEAQ (reference sequence). This CDR3 spans 12 amino acids. CDR3 residues: CASSPGLYEQYF.

The genes are TRBV7-2 and TRBJ1-2. The CDR3 covers 11 residues. The germline V gene has CDR1 SGHTA and CDR2 FQGNSA. CDR3 sequence reads: CAKLTQYGYTF.

The rearrangement joins TRBV30 to TRBJ2-1. The CDR3 length is 13 residues. Germline V gene lookup returns CDR1 GTSNPN and CDR2 SVGIG (reference sequence). CDR3 in amino acids: CAWRTSSYNEQFF. Full variable domain (rest looked up from reference TRBV30 and TRBJ2-1): SQTIHQWPATLVQPVGSPLSLECTVEGTSNPNLYWYRQAAGRGLQLLFYSVGIGQISSEVPQNLSASRPQDRQFILSSKKLLLSDSGFYLCAWRTSSYNEQFFGPGTRLTVL.

The rearrangement uses TRBV28 and TRBJ2-7; TCRdb's D gene call, TRBD2, goes unchecked for lack of DNA. The CDR3 has 13 amino acids. Germline CDR1 is MDHEN and CDR2 is SYDVKM. The CDR3: CASSLIDLPEQYF.

This chain uses TRBV5-5 with TRBJ2-7; the TCRdb D gene call, TRBD2, has no DNA to confirm it. Germline assignment: CDR1 SGHKS and CDR2 YYEKEE (reference sequence). This CDR3 is 14 amino acids long. The CDR3 sequence is CASSLVAGAGEQYF.

The gene calls are TRBV19 and TRBJ1-5; TCRdb's D call of TRBD1 is untestable without DNA. Germline CDR1 reads LNHDA; CDR2 reads SQIVND (reference sequence). The length of the CDR3 is 14 residues. CDR3: CASSIPQGNQPQHF.

The chain joins TRBV6-2 or TRBV6-3 to TRBJ2-1; the D gene TCRdb calls, TRBD1, cannot be checked with no DNA. CDR3 length: 15 residues. The germline gives CDR1 MNHEY, CDR2 SVGEGT. The CDR3 loop is CASSPAQGAVNEQFF.

The chain's CDR3 is CASSFGTASYEQYF. The rearrangement uses TRBV7-9 and TRBJ2-7; the D gene TCRdb calls, TRBD1, cannot be checked with no DNA. CDR1 and CDR2 (germline): SEHNR, FQNEAQ (reference sequence). This CDR3 comprises 14 residues. The full variable domain, its missing parts supplied by reference TRBV7-9 and TRBJ2-7, is DTGVSQNPRHKITKRGQNVTFRCDPISEHNRLYWYRQTLGQGPEFLTYFQNEAQLEKSRLLSDRFSAERPKGSFSTLEIQRTEQGDSAMYLCASSFGTASYEQYFGPGTRLTVT.

The gene calls are TRBV28 and TRBJ1-2; the D call of TRBD1 rests on TCRdb alone, since no DNA is present to check it. The germline V gene encodes CDR1 MDHEN and CDR2 SYDVKM. The CDR3 runs to 16 residues. The CDR3 loop is CASSTRDRASPNRYTF.

The V and J genes are TRBV7-3 and TRBJ2-7. This CDR3 is 15 amino acids long. Germline V gives CDR1 SGHTA, CDR2 FQGTGA. The CDR3 loop is CASSLSAAKMDEQYF.